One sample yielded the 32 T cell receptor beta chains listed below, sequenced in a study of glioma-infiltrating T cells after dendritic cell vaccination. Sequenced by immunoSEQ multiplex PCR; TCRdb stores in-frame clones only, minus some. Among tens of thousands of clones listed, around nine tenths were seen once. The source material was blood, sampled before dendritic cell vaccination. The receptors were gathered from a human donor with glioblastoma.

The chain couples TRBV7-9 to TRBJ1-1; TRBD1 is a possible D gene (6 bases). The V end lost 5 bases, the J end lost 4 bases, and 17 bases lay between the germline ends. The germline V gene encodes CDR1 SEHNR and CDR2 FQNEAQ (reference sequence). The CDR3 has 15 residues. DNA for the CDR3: TGTGCCAGCAGCCGCTCGACAGGTGGCGGCACTGAAGCTTTCTTT. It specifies CASSRSTGGGTEAFF.

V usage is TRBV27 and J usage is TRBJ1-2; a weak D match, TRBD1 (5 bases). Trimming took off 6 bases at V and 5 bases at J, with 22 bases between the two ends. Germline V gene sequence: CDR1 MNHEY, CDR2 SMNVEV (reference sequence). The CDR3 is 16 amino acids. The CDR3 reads CASSQTVREGEYGYTF. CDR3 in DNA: TGTGCCAGCAGCCAAACGGTCAGGGAGGGAGAGTATGGCTACACCTTC.

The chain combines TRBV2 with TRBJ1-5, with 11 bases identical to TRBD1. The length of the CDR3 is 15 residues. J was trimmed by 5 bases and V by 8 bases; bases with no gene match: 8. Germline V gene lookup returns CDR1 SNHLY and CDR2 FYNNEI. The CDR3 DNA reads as TGTGCCAGCCCCCGGGACAGGGGGACCGATCAGCCCCAGCATTTT. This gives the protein CASPRDRGTDQPQHF.

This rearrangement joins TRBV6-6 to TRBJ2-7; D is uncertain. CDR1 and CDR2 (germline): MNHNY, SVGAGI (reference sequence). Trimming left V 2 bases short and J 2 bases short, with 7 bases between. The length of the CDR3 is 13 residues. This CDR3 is CASSYPETYEQYF. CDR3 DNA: TGTGCCAGCAGTTACCCGGAGACCTACGAGCAGTACTTC.

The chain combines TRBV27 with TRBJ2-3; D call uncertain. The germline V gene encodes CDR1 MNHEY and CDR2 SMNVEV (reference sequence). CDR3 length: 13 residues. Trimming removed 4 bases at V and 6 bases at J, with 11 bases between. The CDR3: CASSSTPWDTQYF. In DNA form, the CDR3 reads TGTGCCAGCAGTTCAACTCCCTGGGATACGCAGTATTTT.

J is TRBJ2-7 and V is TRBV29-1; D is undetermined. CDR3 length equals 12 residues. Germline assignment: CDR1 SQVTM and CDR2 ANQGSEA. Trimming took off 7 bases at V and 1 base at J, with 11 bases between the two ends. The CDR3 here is CSAGERSYEQYF. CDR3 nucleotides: TGCAGCGCCGGAGAACGTTCCTACGAGCAGTACTTC.

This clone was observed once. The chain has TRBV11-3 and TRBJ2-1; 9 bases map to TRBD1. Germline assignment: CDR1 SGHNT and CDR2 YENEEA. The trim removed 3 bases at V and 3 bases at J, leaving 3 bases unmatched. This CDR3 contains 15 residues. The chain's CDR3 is CASSLDRGSYNEQFF. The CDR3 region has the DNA TGTGCCAGCAGCTTGGACAGGGGAAGCTACAATGAGCAGTTCTTC. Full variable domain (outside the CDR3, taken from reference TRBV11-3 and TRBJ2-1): EAGVVQSPRYKIIEKKQPVAFWCNPISGHNTLYWYLQNLGQGPELLIRYENEEAVDDSQLPKDRFSAERLKGVDSTLKIQPAELGDSAVYLCASSLDRGSYNEQFFGPGTRLTVL.

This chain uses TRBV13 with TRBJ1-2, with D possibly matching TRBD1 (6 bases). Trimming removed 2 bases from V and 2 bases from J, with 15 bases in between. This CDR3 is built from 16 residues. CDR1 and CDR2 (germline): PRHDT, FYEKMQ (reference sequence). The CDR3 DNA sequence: TGTGCCAGCAGCTTACCCAGGACAGCTCTAAACTATGGCTACACCTTC. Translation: CASSLPRTALNYGYTF.

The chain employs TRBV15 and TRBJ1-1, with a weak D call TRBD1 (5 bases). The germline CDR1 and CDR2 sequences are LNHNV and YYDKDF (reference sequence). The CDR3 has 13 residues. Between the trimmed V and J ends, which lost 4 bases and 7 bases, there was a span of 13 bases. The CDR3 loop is CATSTSMQGEAFF. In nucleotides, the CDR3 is TGTGCCACCAGCACTTCAATGCAGGGTGAAGCTTTCTTT.

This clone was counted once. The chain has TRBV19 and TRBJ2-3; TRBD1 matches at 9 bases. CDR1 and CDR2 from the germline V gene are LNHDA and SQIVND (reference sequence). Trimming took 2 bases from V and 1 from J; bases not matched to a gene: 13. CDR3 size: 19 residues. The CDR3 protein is CASSIRGGGGDRGTDTQYF. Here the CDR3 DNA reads TGTGCCAGTAGTATACGAGGCGGAGGAGGGGACAGGGGCACAGATACGCAGTATTTT.

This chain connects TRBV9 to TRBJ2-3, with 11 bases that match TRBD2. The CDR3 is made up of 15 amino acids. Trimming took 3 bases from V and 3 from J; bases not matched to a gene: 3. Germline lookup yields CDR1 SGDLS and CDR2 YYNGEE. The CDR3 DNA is TGTGCCAGCAGCGCTGGGACTAGCGGTACAGATACGCAGTATTTT. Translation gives CASSAGTSGTDTQYF.

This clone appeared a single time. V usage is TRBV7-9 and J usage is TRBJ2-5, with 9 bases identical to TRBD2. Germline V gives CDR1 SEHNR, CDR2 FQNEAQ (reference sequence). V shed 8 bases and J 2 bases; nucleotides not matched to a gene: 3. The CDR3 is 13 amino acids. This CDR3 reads CASQRGVQETQYF. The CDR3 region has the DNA TGTGCCAGCCAGCGGGGGGTACAAGAGACCCAGTACTTC.

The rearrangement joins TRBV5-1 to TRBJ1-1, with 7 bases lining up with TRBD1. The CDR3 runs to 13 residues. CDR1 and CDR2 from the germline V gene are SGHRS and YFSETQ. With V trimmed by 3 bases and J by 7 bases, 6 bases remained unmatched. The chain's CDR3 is CASSSGTAYEAFF. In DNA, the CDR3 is TGCGCCAGCAGCTCCGGGACAGCATATGAAGCTTTCTTT.

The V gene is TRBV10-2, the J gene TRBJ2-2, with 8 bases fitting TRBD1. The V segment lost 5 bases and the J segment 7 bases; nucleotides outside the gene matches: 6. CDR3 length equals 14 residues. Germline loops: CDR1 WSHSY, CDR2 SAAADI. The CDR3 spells CASSTDRGGGELFF. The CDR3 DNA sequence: TGCGCCAGCAGTACAGACAGGGGCGGCGGGGAGCTGTTTTTT.

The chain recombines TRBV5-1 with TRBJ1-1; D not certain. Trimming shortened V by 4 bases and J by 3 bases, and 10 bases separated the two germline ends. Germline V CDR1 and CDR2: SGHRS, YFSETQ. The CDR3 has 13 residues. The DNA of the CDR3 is TGCGCCAGCAGCCGAAGACACGACACTGAAGCTTTCTTT. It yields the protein CASSRRHDTEAFF.

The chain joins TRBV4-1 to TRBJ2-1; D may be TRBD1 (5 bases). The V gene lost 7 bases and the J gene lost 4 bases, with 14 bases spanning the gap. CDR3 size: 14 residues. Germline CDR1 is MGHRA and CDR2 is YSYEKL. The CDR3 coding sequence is TGCGCCAGCACCCTAGGGGCCGGATACAATGAGCAGTTCTTC. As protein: CASTLGAGYNEQFF.

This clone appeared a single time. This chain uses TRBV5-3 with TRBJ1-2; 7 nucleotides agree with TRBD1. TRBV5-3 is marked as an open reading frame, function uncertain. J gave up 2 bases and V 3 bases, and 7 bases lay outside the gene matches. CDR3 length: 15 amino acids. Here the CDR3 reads CARSSGPTGNYGYTF. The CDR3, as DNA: TGTGCCAGAAGCTCAGGTCCGACAGGGAACTATGGCTACACCTTC.

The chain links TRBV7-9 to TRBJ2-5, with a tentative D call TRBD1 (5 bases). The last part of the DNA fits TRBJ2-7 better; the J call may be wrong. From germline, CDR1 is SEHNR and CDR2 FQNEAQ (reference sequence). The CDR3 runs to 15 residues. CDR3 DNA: TGTGCCAGCAGCTTTTTCGGGCAGGGCGGCTACGAGCAGTACTTC. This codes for CASSFFGQGGYEQYF.

This CDR3 is CASSNGFMTNEKLFF. CDR3 coding DNA: TGTGCCAGCAGCAACGGGTTTATGACTAATGAAAAACTGTTTTTT. This chain joins TRBV27 and TRBJ1-4; D is unclear. The V gene's germline CDR1 is MNHEY and CDR2 SMNVEV (reference sequence). Trimming pared 6 bases from V and 2 bases from J, leaving 13 bases between. The CDR3 has 15 residues.

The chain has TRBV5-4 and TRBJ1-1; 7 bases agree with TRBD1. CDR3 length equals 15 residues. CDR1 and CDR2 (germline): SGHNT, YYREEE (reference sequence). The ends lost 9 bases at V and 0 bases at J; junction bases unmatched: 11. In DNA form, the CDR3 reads TGTGCCACGGTGGACAGGAGAAAAATGAACACTGAAGCTTTCTTT. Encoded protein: CATVDRRKMNTEAFF.

The CDR3 sequence is CASSPGLAGGNEQFF. The CDR3 DNA is TGTGCCAGTAGCCCGGGACTAGCGGGGGGAAATGAGCAGTTCTTC. The chain links TRBV19 to TRBJ2-1; 15 bases align to TRBD2. The CDR3 totals 15 residues. Germline V gives CDR1 LNHDA, CDR2 SQIVND (reference sequence). The junction had 4 bases not matched to a gene; V was cut back by 6 bases and J by 7 bases.

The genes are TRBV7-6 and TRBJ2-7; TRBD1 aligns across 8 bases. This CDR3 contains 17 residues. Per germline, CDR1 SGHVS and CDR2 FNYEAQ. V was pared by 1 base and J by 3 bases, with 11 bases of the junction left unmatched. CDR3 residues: CASSLVSSGQGGYEQYF. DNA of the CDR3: TGTGCCAGCAGCTTAGTCTCAAGTGGACAGGGAGGCTACGAGCAGTACTTC.

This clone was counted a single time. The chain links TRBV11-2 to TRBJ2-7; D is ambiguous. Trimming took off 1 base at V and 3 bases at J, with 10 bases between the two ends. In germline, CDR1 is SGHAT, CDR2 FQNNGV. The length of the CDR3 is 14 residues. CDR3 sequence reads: CASSLGPGDYEQYF. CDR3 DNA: TGTGCCAGCAGCTTAGGTCCAGGTGACTACGAGCAGTACTTC.

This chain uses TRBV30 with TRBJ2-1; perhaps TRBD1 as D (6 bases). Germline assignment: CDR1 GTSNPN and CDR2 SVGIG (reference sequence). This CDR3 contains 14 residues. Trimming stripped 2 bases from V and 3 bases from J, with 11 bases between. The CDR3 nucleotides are TGTGCCTGGAGTTTCGGGACACACTACAATGAGCAGTTCTTC. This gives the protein CAWSFGTHYNEQFF.

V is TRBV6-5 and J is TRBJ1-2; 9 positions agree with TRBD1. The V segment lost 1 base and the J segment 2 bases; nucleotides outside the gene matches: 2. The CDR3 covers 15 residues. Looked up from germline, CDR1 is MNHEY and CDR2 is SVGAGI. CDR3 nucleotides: TGTGCCAGCAGTTACTTTGGACAGGGGAACTATGGCTACACCTTC. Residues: CASSYFGQGNYGYTF.

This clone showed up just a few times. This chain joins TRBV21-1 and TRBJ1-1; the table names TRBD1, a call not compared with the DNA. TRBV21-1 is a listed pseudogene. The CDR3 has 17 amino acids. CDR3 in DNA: TGTGCCAGCAGCAAAGAAACCTCTTTCAGGGAATGCACTGAAGCTTTCTTT. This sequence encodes CASSKETSFRECTEAFF.

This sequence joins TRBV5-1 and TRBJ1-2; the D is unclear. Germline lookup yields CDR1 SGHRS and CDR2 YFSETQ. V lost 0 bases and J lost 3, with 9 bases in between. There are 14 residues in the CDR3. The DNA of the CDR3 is TGCGCCAGCAGCTTGGAATCCAAATACTATGGCTACACCTTC. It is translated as CASSLESKYYGYTF.

The CDR3 loop is CASSASRESSYNEQFF. CDR3 coding DNA: TGTGCCAGCAGCGCATCAAGGGAGAGCTCCTACAATGAGCAGTTCTTC. This chain connects TRBV7-8 to TRBJ2-1; D may be TRBD2 (5 bases). Germline V gene data show CDR1 as SGHVS and CDR2 as FQNEAQ. Between the trimmed V and J ends, which lost 5 bases and 0 bases, there was a span of 14 bases. The CDR3 consists of 16 residues.

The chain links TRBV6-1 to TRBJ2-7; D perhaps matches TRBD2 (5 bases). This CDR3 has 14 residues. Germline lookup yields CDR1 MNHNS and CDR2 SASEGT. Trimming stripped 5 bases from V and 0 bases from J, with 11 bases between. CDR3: CASSLERVSYEQYF. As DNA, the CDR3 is TGTGCCAGCAGTTTGGAGAGGGTCTCCTACGAGCAGTACTTC.

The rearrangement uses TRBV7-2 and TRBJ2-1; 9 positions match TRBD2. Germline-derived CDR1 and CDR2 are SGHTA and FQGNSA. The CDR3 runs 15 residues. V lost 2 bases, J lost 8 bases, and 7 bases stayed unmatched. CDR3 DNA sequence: TGTGCCAGCAGCTTATGGTCCAGCGGGGGGCATGAGCAGTTCTTC. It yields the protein CASSLWSSGGHEQFF.

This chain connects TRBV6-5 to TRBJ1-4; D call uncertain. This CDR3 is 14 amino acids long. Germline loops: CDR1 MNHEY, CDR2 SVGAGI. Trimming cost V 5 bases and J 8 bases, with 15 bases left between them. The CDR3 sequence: CASSEGGPGEKLFF. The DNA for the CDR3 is TGTGCCAGCAGTGAAGGAGGACCGGGGGAAAAACTGTTTTTT.

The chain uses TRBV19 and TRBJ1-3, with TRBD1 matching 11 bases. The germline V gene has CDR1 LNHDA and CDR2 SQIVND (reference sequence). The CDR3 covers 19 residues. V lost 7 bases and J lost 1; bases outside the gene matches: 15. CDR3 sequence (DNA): TGTGCCAGTACCTTTTGGGGACAGGGGGGGATCGCGTCTGGAAACACCATATATTTT. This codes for CASTFWGQGGIASGNTIYF.